The 8 T cell receptor beta chains reported below all come from one sample, sequenced in a study of technical replicates of blood from a few donors. Sequenced by immunoSEQ multiplex PCR; TCRdb stores in-frame clones only, minus some. The profile shows around 67,000 clones, about nine tenths of them singletons. The sequenced sample consisted of T cells isolated from PBMCs. The origin of the receptors is a human donor in good health.

The rearrangement links TRBV7-9 to TRBJ2-5, with D possibly matching TRBD1 (5 bases). The length of the CDR3 is 14 residues. Germline CDR1 reads SEHNR; CDR2 reads FQNEAQ (reference sequence). Between the trimmed V and J ends, which lost 4 bases and 5 bases, there was a span of 14 bases. The CDR3 coding sequence is TGTGCCAGCAGCTCAGGGTTGGCTCGGGAGACCCAGTACTTC. Encoded protein: CASSSGLARETQYF.

The chain links TRBV30 to TRBJ2-1; no definite D call. Germline V CDR1 and CDR2: GTSNPN, SVGIG (reference sequence). The CDR3 spans 13 residues. Trimming shortened V by 1 base and J by 5 bases, and 9 bases separated the two germline ends. In DNA form, the CDR3 reads TGTGCCTGGAGTGGGCAATTCCACAATGAGCAGTTCTTC. It codes for CAWSGQFHNEQFF.

V gene TRBV4-1 combines with J gene TRBJ2-7, with D unresolved. Looked up from germline, CDR1 is MGHRA and CDR2 is YSYEKL. The CDR3 consists of 16 residues. The V gene lost 0 bases and the J gene lost 0 bases, with 12 bases spanning the gap. CDR3 sequence (DNA): TGCGCCAGCAGCCAAGATTACGCGGTCGCCTCCTACGAGCAGTACTTC. Protein product: CASSQDYAVASYEQYF.

The chain is built from TRBV19 and TRBJ2-7; D is unresolved. The CDR3 has 13 residues. Trimming removed 3 bases from V and 3 bases from J, with 9 bases in between. Germline CDR1 and CDR2: LNHDA and SQIVND (reference sequence). This CDR3 is CASSMLESYEQYF. In nucleotides, the CDR3 is TGTGCCAGTAGTATGTTAGAAAGCTACGAGCAGTACTTC.

The V gene is TRBV15, the J gene TRBJ1-5; TRBD1 matches at 7 bases. Germline V gives CDR1 LNHNV, CDR2 YYDKDF (reference sequence). V gave up 8 bases and J gave up 4 bases; unmatched junction bases: 14. This CDR3 has 16 amino acids. The CDR3 is CATGLRTGEENQPQHF. CDR3 nucleotides: TGTGCCACCGGACTTAGGACAGGTGAAGAAAATCAGCCCCAGCATTTT.

The chain couples TRBV19 to TRBJ2-1; 7 bases line up with TRBD2. The germline V gene has CDR1 LNHDA and CDR2 SQIVND (reference sequence). The ends lost 8 bases at V and 8 bases at J; junction bases unmatched: 12. The CDR3 has 14 amino acids. The CDR3 is CASASRGSGDEQFF. In DNA, the CDR3 is TGTGCCAGTGCTAGCCGCGGGAGTGGCGATGAGCAGTTCTTC.

The J gene is TRBJ1-5, the V gene TRBV28; D may be TRBD1 (5 bases). The V gene's germline CDR1 is MDHEN and CDR2 SYDVKM. V lost 2 bases to trimming and J lost 0 bases, with 8 bases between them. CDR3 length: 15 residues. CDR3 region: CASSLVRDSNQPQHF. As DNA, the CDR3 is TGTGCCAGCAGTTTAGTCAGGGATAGCAATCAGCCCCAGCATTTT.

The CDR3 DNA reads TGTGCCAGCAGCGGTAGCGGGAGCACCTACAATGAGCAGTTCTTC. Its translation: CASSGSGSTYNEQFF. The chain carries TRBV9 and TRBJ2-1, with 9 bases matching TRBD2. Germline V lookup: CDR1 SGDLS, CDR2 YYNGEE. The CDR3 is 15 residues long. Trimming removed 3 bases from V and 2 bases from J; junction bases left unmatched: 3.